This T cell receptor beta chain was observed in a study of T cell repertoires in cytomegalovirus infection. The study's findings and limits: Identification of carriers of CMV plus the relevant HLA was achieved through cumulative public TCR beta family frequency.

The CDR3 sequence is 17 residues long. Trimming at V came to 0 bases and at J to 0 bases, leaving 7 bases not matched to a gene. CDR1 is SGHTA, CDR2 FQGNSA, per germline. This clonotype was seen at least ten times. Its matching antigen is unknown. Using its own MiXCR run on the reads, TCRdb lists one record per CDR3 protein. Counted here are approximately 71,000 distinct CDR3 sequences, 4% occurring once; the ten biggest clones make up approximately 20%. The specimen sequenced was PBMCs. The gene calls are TRBV7-2 and TRBJ2-5; 7 bases are a match to TRBD2. This receptor was identified in a human donor in good health (CMV status not recorded). Some clones in this sample may be carry-over from other donors' samples. CDR3 DNA sequence: TGTGCCAGCAGCTTAGCGGGGACTACCAACCACCAAGAGACCCAGTACTTC. Protein product: CASSLAGTTNHQETQYF.